Presented here are 12 T cell receptor beta chains from one specimen sequenced in a study of cytomegalovirus exposure and HLA in healthy donors. PCR amplification relied on 60 Vbeta primers (plus 13 Jbeta primers). Assay used: immunoSEQ multiplex PCR; TCRdb lists only in-frame clones, some missing. The data contain some 90,000 clones, roughly 74% of them seen just once; the ten biggest clones take up 13% to 15%. The sample comprised PBMCs. The receptors were sampled from a woman in her 70s in good health and CMV-seropositive.

The sample holds a few counts of this clone. The V call is TRBV25-1, the J call TRBJ1-3, with 7 nucleotides matching TRBD1. CDR3 length equals 16 residues. V was clipped by 4 bases and J by 0 bases; unmatched bases: 6. CDR1 MGHDK and CDR2 SYGVNS come from the germline V gene. This CDR3 is CASSGDRSSSGNTIYF. DNA of the CDR3: TGTGCCAGCAGTGGGGACAGATCTTCCTCTGGAAACACCATATATTTT.

The chain uses TRBV7-2 and TRBJ2-1; possibly TRBD2 for D (6 bases). The germline V gene has CDR1 SGHTA and CDR2 FQGNSA. Trimming removed 4 bases at V and 2 bases at J, with 21 bases between. The length of the CDR3 is 18 residues. Here the CDR3 reads CASSSRLLSGLAYNEQFF. DNA for the CDR3: TGTGCCAGCAGCTCCCGACTACTAAGCGGGTTAGCCTACAATGAGCAGTTCTTC.

The chain joins TRBV4-1 to TRBJ2-5; no firm D call. CDR1 is MGHRA, CDR2 YSYEKL, per germline. Deletions cut 2 bases from V and 5 bases from J, with 12 bases between. The CDR3 runs to 14 residues. The CDR3 spells CASSQPPAWETQYF. The CDR3 DNA follows: TGCGCCAGCAGCCAACCCCCTGCGTGGGAGACCCAGTACTTC.

The chain employs TRBV5-1 and TRBJ2-1; 7 bases map to TRBD2. This CDR3 spans 13 amino acids. Germline V gene lookup returns CDR1 SGHRS and CDR2 YFSETQ. Losses at the gene ends were 2 bases for V and 9 bases for J; bases not matched to a gene: 5. CDR3 DNA sequence: TGCGCCAGCAGCTTTATGGGGGGGAGTGAGCAGTTCTTC. It codes for CASSFMGGSEQFF.

This clone was picked up a small number of times. The chain joins TRBV10-3 to TRBJ2-3; D call uncertain. From germline, CDR1 is ENHRY and CDR2 SYGVKD. The CDR3 has 15 residues. V was shortened by 10 bases and J by 0 bases, with 17 bases between the two germline ends. CDR3: CATRASDFSTDTQYF. Written as DNA, the CDR3 is TGTGCCACCCGAGCCTCTGACTTTAGCACAGATACGCAGTATTTT.

The chain combines TRBV5-8 with TRBJ2-6, with a weak D call TRBD1 (5 bases). Germline V CDR1 and CDR2: SGHTS, YDEGEE. The ends were cut back, 3 bases at V and 1 base at J, with 14 bases in the middle. The CDR3 spans 17 residues. The CDR3 loop reads CASSYHRQSSGANVLTF. In DNA, the CDR3 is TGTGCCAGCAGCTACCATCGACAGTCTTCTGGGGCCAACGTCCTGACTTTC.

This chain links TRBV29-1 with TRBJ2-5; 13 nucleotides match TRBD2. Germline-derived CDR1 and CDR2 are SQVTM and ANQGSEA. The CDR3 extends over 16 amino acids. The V gene end was trimmed by 4 bases and the J gene end by 4 bases; junction bases not matched to a gene: 9. In nucleotides, the CDR3 is TGCAGCGTTGGGTTCCCGACTAGCGGGAGGTCAGAGACCCAGTACTTC. This translates into CSVGFPTSGRSETQYF.

The V call is TRBV7-8, the J call TRBJ2-5; 8 bases align to TRBD1. The J call is in doubt because the DNA end fits TRBJ2-7 better. Germline V gene lookup returns CDR1 SGHVS and CDR2 FQNEAQ. The CDR3 loop spans 14 amino acids. CDR3 region: CASSLTTGDGEQYF. Here the CDR3 DNA reads TGTGCCAGCAGCCTTACGACAGGGGATGGCGAGCAGTACTTC.

Only a few counts were recorded for this clone. The chain is built from TRBV10-3 and TRBJ2-3; TRBD1 matches at 11 bases. There are 21 residues in the CDR3. CDR1 ENHRY and CDR2 SYGVKD come from the germline V gene. V gave up 2 bases and J gave up 0 bases; unmatched junction bases: 16. The CDR3 reads CAISEPAGKGQGETSTDTQYF. The CDR3 DNA is TGTGCCATCAGTGAGCCAGCTGGGAAGGGACAGGGGGAAACTAGCACAGATACGCAGTATTTT.

This clone was picked up one time. This chain joins TRBV18 and TRBJ2-5; D perhaps matches TRBD2 (6 bases). V lost 3 bases and J lost 5, with 16 bases in between. Per germline, CDR1 KGHSH and CDR2 LQKENI. This CDR3 is 15 amino acids long. Here the CDR3 DNA reads TGTGCCAGCTCACCTAGTGCGGGGTTGCTGGAGACCCAGTACTTC. Translating it yields CASSPSAGLLETQYF.

The chain links TRBV7-2 to TRBJ2-4; tentative D call: TRBD1 (6 bases). The V end was cut by 1 base, the J end by 2 bases, with 9 bases between. Germline-derived CDR1 and CDR2 are SGHTA and FQGNSA. CDR3 length: 15 residues. The CDR3 DNA follows: TGTGCCAGCAGCTTAGACAGGGCTACCAAAAACATTCAGTACTTC. It specifies CASSLDRATKNIQYF.

This rearrangement joins TRBV7-9 to TRBJ2-3; TRBD2 agrees at 7 bases. Germline CDR1 and CDR2: SEHNR and FQNEAQ (reference sequence). The CDR3 is 16 residues long. V gave up 4 bases and J gave up 0 bases; unmatched junction bases: 7. CDR3 DNA: TGTGCCAGCAGCTCACGCGGGAGTTGGAGCACAGATACGCAGTATTTT. It encodes CASSSRGSWSTDTQYF. The full variable domain, completed using reference TRBV7-9 and TRBJ2-3, is DTGVSQNPRHKITKRGQNVTFRCDPISEHNRLYWYRQTLGQGPEFLTYFQNEAQLEKSRLLSDRFSAERPKGSFSTLEIQRTEQGDSAMYLCASSSRGSWSTDTQYFGPGTRLTVL.